This T cell receptor (beta chain) came from a study of T cell changes during pregnancy in multiple sclerosis. The protocol was immunoSEQ multiplex PCR, while the TCRdb copy is restricted to in-frame clones and leaves out a portion. The sample lists about 60,000 clones, over 95% seen once, with roughly 2.5% in the top ten. CDR3 length: 12 residues. The V end lost 5 bases, the J end lost 7 bases, and 13 bases lay between the germline ends. Germline assignment: CDR1 SGHRS and CDR2 YFSETQ. The chain has TRBV5-1 and TRBJ2-7; D is uncertain. This TCR came from a female donor with multiple sclerosis, enrolled in a pregnancy study. The starting material was CD8+ T cells from peripheral blood mononuclear cells, obtained after pregnancy. This chain's CDR3 is CASRTLSGEQYF. The CDR3, as DNA: TGCGCCAGCAGGACCCTCTCGGGTGAGCAGTACTTC.